A selection of T cell receptor beta chains follows, all from one sample in a study of blood T cell repertoires in COVID-19. Sequencing used immunoSEQ multiplex PCR; TCRdb keeps in-frame clones, though not all of them. The data show 200,000 to 250,000 clones, roughly 83% seen once. The sample comprised PBMCs or T cells enriched from blood (not recorded which). These receptor sequences come from a middle-aged woman with acute COVID-19. Each CDR3 is given with its conserved first and last residue. Fields, in order: V gene, J gene, CDR3 protein.

v_gene: TRBV9
j_gene: TRBJ1-2
CDR3aa: CASSVGGGNYGYTF

v_gene: TRBV18
j_gene: TRBJ2-7
CDR3aa: CASSRRTSGELYEQYF

v_gene: TRBV5-6
j_gene: TRBJ2-7
CDR3aa: CASSLGGDFYEQYF

v_gene: TRBV12-3/TRBV12-4
j_gene: TRBJ2-7
CDR3aa: CASKPGSTYEQYF

v_gene: TRBV4-1
j_gene: TRBJ1-1
CDR3aa: CASSRGGRGTEAFF

v_gene: TRBV12-3/TRBV12-4
j_gene: TRBJ1-1
CDR3aa: CASSYFPNTEAFF

v_gene: TRBV5-1
j_gene: TRBJ2-5
CDR3aa: CASSFYRNQETQYF

v_gene: TRBV27
j_gene: TRBJ2-7
CDR3aa: CASSPRQRSYEQYF

v_gene: TRBV3-1/TRBV3-2
j_gene: TRBJ2-4
CDR3aa: CASSQALARKNIQYF

v_gene: TRBV7-8
j_gene: TRBJ1-3
CDR3aa: CASSSGGPEASGNTIYF